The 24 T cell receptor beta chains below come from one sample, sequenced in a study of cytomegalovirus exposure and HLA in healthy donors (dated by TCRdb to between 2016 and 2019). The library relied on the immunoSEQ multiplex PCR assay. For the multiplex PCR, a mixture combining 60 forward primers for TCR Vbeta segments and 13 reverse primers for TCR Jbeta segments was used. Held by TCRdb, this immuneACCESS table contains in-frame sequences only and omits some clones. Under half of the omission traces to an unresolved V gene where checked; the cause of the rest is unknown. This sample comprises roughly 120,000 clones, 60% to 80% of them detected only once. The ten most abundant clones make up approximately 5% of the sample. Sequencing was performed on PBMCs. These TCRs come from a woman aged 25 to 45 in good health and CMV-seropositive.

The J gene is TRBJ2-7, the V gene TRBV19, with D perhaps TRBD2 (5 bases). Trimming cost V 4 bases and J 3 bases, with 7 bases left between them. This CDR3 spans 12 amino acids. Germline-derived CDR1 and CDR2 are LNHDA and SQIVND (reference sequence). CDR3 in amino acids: CASSRGLYEQYF. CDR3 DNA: TGTGCCAGTAGTAGAGGACTCTACGAGCAGTACTTC.

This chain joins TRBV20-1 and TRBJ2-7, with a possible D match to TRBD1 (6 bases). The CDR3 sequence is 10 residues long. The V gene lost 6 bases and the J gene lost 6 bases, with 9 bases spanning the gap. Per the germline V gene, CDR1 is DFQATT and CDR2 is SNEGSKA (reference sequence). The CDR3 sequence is CSAIQGEQYF. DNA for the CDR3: TGCAGTGCCATACAGGGCGAGCAGTACTTC.

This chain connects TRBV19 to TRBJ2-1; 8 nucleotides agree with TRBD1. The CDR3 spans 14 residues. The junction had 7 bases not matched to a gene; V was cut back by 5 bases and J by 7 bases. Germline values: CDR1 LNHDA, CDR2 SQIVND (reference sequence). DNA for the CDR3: TGTGCCAGTAGTCACAGGGGGGACGGAAATGAGCAGTTCTTC. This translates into CASSHRGDGNEQFF.

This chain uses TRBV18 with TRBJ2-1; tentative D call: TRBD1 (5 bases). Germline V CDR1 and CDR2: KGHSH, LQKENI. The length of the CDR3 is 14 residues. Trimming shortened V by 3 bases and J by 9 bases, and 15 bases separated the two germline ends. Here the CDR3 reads CASSPGATTAEQFF. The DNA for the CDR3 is TGTGCCAGCTCACCTGGGGCGACCACGGCTGAGCAGTTCTTC.

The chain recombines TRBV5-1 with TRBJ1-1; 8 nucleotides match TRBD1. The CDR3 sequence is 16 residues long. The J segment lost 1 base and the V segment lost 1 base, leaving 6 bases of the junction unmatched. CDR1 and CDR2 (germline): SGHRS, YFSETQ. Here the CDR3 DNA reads TGCGCCAGCAGCTTGTTCCAGGGGGCTAGGAACACTGAAGCTTTCTTT. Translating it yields CASSLFQGARNTEAFF.

The CDR3 DNA follows: TGTGCCTCCCGGACAGGGATTGAAGCTTTCTTT. This encodes CASRTGIEAFF. This rearrangement joins TRBV2 to TRBJ1-1; 8 nucleotides agree with TRBD1. Unmatched junction bases numbered 6, after V lost 11 bases and J lost 7 bases. Per germline, CDR1 SNHLY and CDR2 FYNNEI. The length of the CDR3 is 11 residues.

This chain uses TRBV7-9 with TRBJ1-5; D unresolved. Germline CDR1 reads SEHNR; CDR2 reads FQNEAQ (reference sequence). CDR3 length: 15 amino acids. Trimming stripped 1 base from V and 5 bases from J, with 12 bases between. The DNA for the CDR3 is TGTGCCAGCAGCTTAGGTAGCGGGCTCCATCAGCCCCAGCATTTT. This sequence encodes CASSLGSGLHQPQHF.

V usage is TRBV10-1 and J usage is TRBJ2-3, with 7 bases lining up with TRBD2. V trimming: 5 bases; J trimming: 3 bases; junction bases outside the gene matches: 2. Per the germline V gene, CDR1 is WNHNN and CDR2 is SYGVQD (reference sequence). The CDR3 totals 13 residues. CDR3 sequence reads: CASSRGVTDTQYF. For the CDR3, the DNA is TGCGCCAGCAGTCGGGGGGTTACAGATACGCAGTATTTT.

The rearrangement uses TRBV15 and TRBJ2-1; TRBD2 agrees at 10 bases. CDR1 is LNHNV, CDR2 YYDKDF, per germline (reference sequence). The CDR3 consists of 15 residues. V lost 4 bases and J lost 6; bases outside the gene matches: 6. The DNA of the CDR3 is TGTGCCACCAGCAAGAGGACTAGCGGAATCAATGAGCAGTTCTTC. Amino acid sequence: CATSKRTSGINEQFF.

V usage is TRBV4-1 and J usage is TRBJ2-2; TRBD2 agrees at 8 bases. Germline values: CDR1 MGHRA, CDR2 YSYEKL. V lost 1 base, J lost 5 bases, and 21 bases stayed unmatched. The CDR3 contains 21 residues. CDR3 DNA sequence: TGCGCCAGCAGCCAAGTTATCCGAGCTCCAAACGAGCGGGGGCCGACCGGGGAGCTGTTTTTT. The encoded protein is CASSQVIRAPNERGPTGELFF.

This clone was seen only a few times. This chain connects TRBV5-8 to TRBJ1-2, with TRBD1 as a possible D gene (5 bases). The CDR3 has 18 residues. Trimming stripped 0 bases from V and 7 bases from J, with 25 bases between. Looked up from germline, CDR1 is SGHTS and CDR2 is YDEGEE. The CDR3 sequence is CASSLEVPGLRSISGYTF. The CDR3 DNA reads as TGTGCCAGCAGCTTGGAGGTCCCGGGACTCAGATCTATTAGTGGCTACACCTTC.

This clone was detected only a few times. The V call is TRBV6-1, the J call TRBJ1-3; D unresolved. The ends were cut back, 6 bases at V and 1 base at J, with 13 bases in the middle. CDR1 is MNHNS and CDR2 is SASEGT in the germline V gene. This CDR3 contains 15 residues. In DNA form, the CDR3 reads TGTGCCAGCAGGGATAGCGGAGGGTCTGGAAACACCATATATTTT. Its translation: CASRDSGGSGNTIYF.

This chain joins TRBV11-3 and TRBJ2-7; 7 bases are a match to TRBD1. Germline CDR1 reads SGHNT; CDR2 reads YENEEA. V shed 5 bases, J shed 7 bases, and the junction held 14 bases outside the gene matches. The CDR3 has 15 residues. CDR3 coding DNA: TGTGCCAGCAGCGATATCACTCGACAGGGTGAGGAGCAGTACTTC. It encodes CASSDITRQGEEQYF.

DNA of the CDR3: TGCAGCGTTGCAGCTAGCCCCACCGGGGTCACCGGGGAGCTGTTTTTT. This sequence encodes CSVAASPTGVTGELFF. The V gene is TRBV29-1, the J gene TRBJ2-2; TRBD2 might be the D (5 bases). Germline CDR1 SQVTM, CDR2 ANQGSEA. The CDR3 is 16 amino acids. V was pared by 4 bases and J by 4 bases, with 19 bases between.

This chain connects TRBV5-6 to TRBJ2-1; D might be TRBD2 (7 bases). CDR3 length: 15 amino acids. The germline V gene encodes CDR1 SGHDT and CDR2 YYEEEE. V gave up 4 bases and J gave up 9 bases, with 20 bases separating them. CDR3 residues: CASSPALGRGGEQFF. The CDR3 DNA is TGTGCCAGCAGCCCCGCCCTGGGGAGGGGGGGTGAGCAGTTCTTC.

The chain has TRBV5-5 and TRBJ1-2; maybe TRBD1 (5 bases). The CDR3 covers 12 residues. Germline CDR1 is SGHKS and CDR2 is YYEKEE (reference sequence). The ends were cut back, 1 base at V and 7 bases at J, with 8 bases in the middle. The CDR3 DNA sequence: TGTGCCAGCAGCTTGTACCAGGGTGGCTACACCTTC. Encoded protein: CASSLYQGGYTF.

The CDR3 is CASSGTVAMSYEQYF. CDR3 DNA: TGTGCCAGCAGCGGGACAGTGGCCATGTCCTACGAGCAGTACTTC. V usage is TRBV7-9 and J usage is TRBJ2-7; 7 positions agree with TRBD1. V lost 5 bases and J lost 1; bases outside the gene matches: 8. The length of the CDR3 is 15 residues. Per the germline V gene, CDR1 is SEHNR and CDR2 is FQNEAQ (reference sequence). The full variable domain, completed using reference TRBV7-9 and TRBJ2-7, is DTGVSQNPRHKITKRGQNVTFRCDPISEHNRLYWYRQTLGQGPEFLTYFQNEAQLEKSRLLSDRFSAERPKGSFSTLEIQRTEQGDSAMYLCASSGTVAMSYEQYFGPGTRLTVT.

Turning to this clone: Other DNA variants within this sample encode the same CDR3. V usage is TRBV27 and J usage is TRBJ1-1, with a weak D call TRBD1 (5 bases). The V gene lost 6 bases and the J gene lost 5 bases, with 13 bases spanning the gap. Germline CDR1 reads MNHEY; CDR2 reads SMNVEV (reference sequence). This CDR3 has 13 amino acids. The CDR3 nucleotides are TGTGCCAGCAGCTTGGGGGGGGGTACTGAAGCTTTCTTT. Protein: CASSLGGGTEAFF.

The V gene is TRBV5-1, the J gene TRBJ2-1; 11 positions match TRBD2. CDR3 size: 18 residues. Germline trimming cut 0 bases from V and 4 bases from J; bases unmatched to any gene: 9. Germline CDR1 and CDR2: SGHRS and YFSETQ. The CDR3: CASSLVGSGGALYNEQFF. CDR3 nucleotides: TGCGCCAGCAGCTTGGTCGGTAGCGGGGGGGCCTTGTACAATGAGCAGTTCTTC.

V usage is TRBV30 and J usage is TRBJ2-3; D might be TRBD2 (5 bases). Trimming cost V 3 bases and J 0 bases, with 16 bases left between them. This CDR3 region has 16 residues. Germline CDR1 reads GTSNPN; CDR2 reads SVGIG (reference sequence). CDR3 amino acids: CAWSPLATSSTDTQYF. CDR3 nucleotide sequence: TGTGCCTGGAGCCCTCTAGCCACTTCTAGCACAGATACGCAGTATTTT.

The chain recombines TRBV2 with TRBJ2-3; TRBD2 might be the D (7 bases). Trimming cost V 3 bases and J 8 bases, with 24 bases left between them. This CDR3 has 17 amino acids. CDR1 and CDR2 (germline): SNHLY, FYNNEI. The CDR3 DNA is TGTGCCAGCAGTGAGTGGGCGGGGGCCATCCTGGGGAGTACGCAGTATTTT. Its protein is CASSEWAGAILGSTQYF.

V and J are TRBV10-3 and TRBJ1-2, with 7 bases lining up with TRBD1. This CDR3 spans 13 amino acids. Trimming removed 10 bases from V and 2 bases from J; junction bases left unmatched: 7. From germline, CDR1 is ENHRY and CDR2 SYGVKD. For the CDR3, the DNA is TGTGCCACCCACATGGGACAGAACTATGGCTACACCTTC. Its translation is CATHMGQNYGYTF.

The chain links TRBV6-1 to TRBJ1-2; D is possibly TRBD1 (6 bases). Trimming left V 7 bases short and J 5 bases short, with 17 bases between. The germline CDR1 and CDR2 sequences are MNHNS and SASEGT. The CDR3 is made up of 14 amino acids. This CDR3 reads CASKVLQGVYGYTF. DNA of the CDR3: TGTGCCAGCAAAGTCCTACAGGGCGTGTATGGCTACACCTTC.

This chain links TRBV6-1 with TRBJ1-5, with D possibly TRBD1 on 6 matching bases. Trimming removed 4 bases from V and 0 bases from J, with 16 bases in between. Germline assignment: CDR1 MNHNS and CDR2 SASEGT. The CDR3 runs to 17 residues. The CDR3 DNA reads TGTGCCAGCAGTGGGGGGCCTTCCCCTAATAGCAATCAGCCCCAGCATTTT. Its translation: CASSGGPSPNSNQPQHF.